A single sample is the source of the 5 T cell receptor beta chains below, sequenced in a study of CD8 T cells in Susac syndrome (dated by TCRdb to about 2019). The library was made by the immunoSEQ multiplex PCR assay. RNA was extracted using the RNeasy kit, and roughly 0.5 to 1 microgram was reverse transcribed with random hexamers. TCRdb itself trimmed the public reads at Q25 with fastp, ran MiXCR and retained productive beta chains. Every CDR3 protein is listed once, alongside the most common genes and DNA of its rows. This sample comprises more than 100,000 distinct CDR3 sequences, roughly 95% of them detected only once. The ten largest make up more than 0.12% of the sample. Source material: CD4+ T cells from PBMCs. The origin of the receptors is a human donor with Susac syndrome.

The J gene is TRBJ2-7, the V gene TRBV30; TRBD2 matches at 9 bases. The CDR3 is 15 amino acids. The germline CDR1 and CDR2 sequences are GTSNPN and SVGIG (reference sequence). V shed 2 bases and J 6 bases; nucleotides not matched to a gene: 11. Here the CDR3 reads CAWSTFRAGGREQYF. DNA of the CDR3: TGTGCCTGGAGTACCTTCCGAGCGGGAGGCCGCGAGCAGTACTTC.

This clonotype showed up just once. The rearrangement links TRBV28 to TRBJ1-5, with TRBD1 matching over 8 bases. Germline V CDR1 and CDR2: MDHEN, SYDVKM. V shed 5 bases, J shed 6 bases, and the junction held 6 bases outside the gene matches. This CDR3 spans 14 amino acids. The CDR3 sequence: CASSGQGAAQPQHF. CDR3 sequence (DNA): TGTGCCAGCAGTGGACAGGGCGCCGCTCAGCCCCAGCATTTT.

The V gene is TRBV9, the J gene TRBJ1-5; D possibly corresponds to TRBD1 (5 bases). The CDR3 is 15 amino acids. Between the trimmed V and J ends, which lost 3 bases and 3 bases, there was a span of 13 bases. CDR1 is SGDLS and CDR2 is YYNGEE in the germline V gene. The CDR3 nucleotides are TGTGCCAGCAGCGCAGGGTTCCGGTACAATCAGCCCCAGCATTTT. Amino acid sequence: CASSAGFRYNQPQHF.

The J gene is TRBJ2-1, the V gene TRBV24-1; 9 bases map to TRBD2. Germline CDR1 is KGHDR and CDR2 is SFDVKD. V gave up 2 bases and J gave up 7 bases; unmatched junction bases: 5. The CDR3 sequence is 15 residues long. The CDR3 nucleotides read TGTGCCACCAGTGATTGGGGGACTAGCAGTAATGAGCAGTTCTTC. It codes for CATSDWGTSSNEQFF.

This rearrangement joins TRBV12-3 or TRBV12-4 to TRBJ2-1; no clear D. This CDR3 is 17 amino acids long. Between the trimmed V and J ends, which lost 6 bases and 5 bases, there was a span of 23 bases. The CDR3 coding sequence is TGTGCCAGCAGCCCCCGGGTGGCGCGGCCGAACCACAATGAGCAGTTCTTC. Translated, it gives CASSPRVARPNHNEQFF.